Below are 25 T cell receptor beta chains sequenced from a single sample in a study of CXCR3 chemokines and chemotherapy response in bladder cancer. TCRdb re-called the PCR reads through MiXCR, storing one row per CDR3 protein. The sample includes more than 7,000 distinct CDR3 sequences, around 12% of them seen just once. The sample was gathered from a patient whose treatment included neoadjuvant chemotherapy. These receptors all come from a human donor with bladder cancer that responded to neoadjuvant chemotherapy.

This clonotype is medium-sized in the sample. The chain joins TRBV7-2 to TRBJ2-7, with 13 nucleotides matching TRBD2. Per germline, CDR1 SGHTA and CDR2 FQGNSA. The V gene end was trimmed by 6 bases and the J gene end by 3 bases; junction bases not matched to a gene: 20. CDR3 length equals 20 residues. For the CDR3, the DNA is TGTGCCAGCAGTCGTGGACTAGCGGGGGCTATCTTAGGCCCAAACTACGAGCAGTACTTC. It specifies CASSRGLAGAILGPNYEQYF.

This clonotype was recorded many times. This chain joins TRBV19 and TRBJ2-6; D gene unclear. Germline V CDR1 and CDR2: LNHDA, SQIVND (reference sequence). V was clipped by 7 bases and J by 0 bases, with 7 bases between them. The CDR3 extends over 14 amino acids. The CDR3 spells CASTPGSGANVLTF. CDR3 in DNA: TGTGCCAGTACCCCAGGCTCTGGGGCCAACGTCCTGACTTTC.

The V and J genes are TRBV7-9 and TRBJ2-2; 10 bases align to TRBD2. From germline, CDR1 is SEHNR and CDR2 FQNEAQ (reference sequence). J gave up 4 bases and V 7 bases, and 12 bases lay outside the gene matches. This CDR3 region has 17 residues. CDR3 region: CASTSRSGLASTGELFF. CDR3 coding DNA: TGTGCCAGCACCAGTAGGTCGGGACTAGCGAGCACCGGGGAGCTGTTTTTT.

This clonotype was seen many times. This rearrangement joins TRBV10-3 to TRBJ1-5; D is uncertain. With 3 bases removed from V and 2 bases from J, the gap between germline ends came to 14 bases. Germline V CDR1 and CDR2: ENHRY, SYGVKD. CDR3 length: 16 residues. CDR3 DNA: TGTGCCATCAGTGACGATCAATTCACTGGCAATCAGCCCCAGCATTTT. The encoded protein is CAISDDQFTGNQPQHF.

This clonotype has just a few counts. The chain recombines TRBV5-5 with TRBJ1-2; D unresolved. CDR3 length: 14 amino acids. The V end lost 0 bases, the J end lost 4 bases, and 10 bases lay between the germline ends. Germline CDR1 and CDR2: SGHKS and YYEKEE (reference sequence). The CDR3 region has the DNA TGTGCCAGCAGCTTGGTAAGCCCAGGCTATGGCTACACCTTC. Its translation is CASSLVSPGYGYTF.

This clonotype has ten or more counts. The chain is built from TRBV30 and TRBJ1-2; no reliable D call. Trimming left V 6 bases short and J 3 bases short, with 11 bases between. Germline loops: CDR1 GTSNPN, CDR2 SVGIG (reference sequence). The CDR3 has 12 amino acids. In nucleotides, the CDR3 is TGTGCCTGCGACCAGGAAGACTATGGCTACACCTTC. It codes for CACDQEDYGYTF.

This clonotype qualifies as medium-sized. This sequence joins TRBV29-1 and TRBJ2-7; 8 nucleotides line up with TRBD1. The CDR3 contains 12 residues. J lost 3 bases, V lost 6 bases, and 4 bases had no gene match. From germline, CDR1 is SQVTM and CDR2 ANQGSEA. The CDR3 coding sequence is TGCAGCGTGGTTGGACAGGGCTACGAGCAGTACTTC. Translation gives CSVVGQGYEQYF.

This clonotype is medium-sized in the sample. V is TRBV13 and J is TRBJ1-1; D is unclear. CDR3 length: 14 residues. CDR1 is PRHDT and CDR2 is FYEKMQ in the germline V gene (reference sequence). V was shortened by 2 bases and J by 1 base, with 8 bases between the two germline ends. The CDR3 DNA sequence: TGTGCCAGCAGCTTACCGCGGCAGAACACTGAAGCTTTCTTT. Encoded protein: CASSLPRQNTEAFF.

To note about this clonotype: A far larger clone is a single base away, which makes a read error likely. The chain uses TRBV6-1 and TRBJ2-7; 8 bases map to TRBD2. This CDR3 has 13 residues. The germline CDR1 and CDR2 sequences are MNHNS and SASEGT. With V trimmed by 6 bases and J by 7 bases, 8 bases remained unmatched. Written as DNA, the CDR3 is TGTGCCAGCAGCAGACTAGCGAAGGCTGAGCAGTACTTC. It is translated as CASSRLAKAEQYF.

This rearrangement joins TRBV5-4 to TRBJ1-4; D is perhaps TRBD1 (5 bases). Trimming shortened V by 0 bases and J by 5 bases, and 11 bases separated the two germline ends. Germline V gene data show CDR1 as SGHNT and CDR2 as YYREEE (reference sequence). The CDR3 has 15 amino acids. CDR3 nucleotide sequence: TGTGCCAGCAGCTTGGTTCGGGGGGACAATGAAAAACTGTTTTTT. It is translated as CASSLVRGDNEKLFF.

This chain uses TRBV20-1 with TRBJ2-7; D gene ambiguous. Germline V gives CDR1 DFQATT, CDR2 SNEGSKA (reference sequence). Trimming left V 1 base short and J 3 bases short, with 10 bases between. The CDR3 is 13 amino acids. The CDR3 spells CSARGDIDYEQYF. The CDR3 DNA sequence: TGCAGTGCTAGAGGAGACATAGACTACGAGCAGTACTTC.

This clonotype was found many times. The chain combines TRBV6-6 with TRBJ2-3; TRBD2 aligns across 12 bases. The CDR3 sequence is 15 residues long. J was trimmed by 8 bases and V by 4 bases; bases with no gene match: 7. Per the germline V gene, CDR1 is MNHNY and CDR2 is SVGAGI (reference sequence). The CDR3 bases are TGTGCCAGCAGTTCCCTAGCGGGGGGGACGGGTACGCAGTATTTT. Its protein product is CASSSLAGGTGTQYF.

Ten or more counts support this clonotype. This chain joins TRBV19 and TRBJ2-2, with 8 nucleotides matching TRBD2. Per germline, CDR1 LNHDA and CDR2 SQIVND (reference sequence). The CDR3 is 15 amino acids. J gave up 5 bases and V 5 bases, and 7 bases lay outside the gene matches. CDR3 nucleotide sequence: TGTGCCAGTAGTTCCGGGACTAGGTCGACCGGGGAGCTGTTTTTT. It is translated as CASSSGTRSTGELFF.

This clonotype is judged medium-sized. J is TRBJ1-2 and V is TRBV10-3, with D unclear. This CDR3 spans 13 amino acids. The V gene's germline CDR1 is ENHRY and CDR2 SYGVKD. With 4 bases removed from V and 1 base from J, the gap between germline ends came to 7 bases. DNA of the CDR3: TGTGCCATCAGTGCTAACCTTAACTATGGCTACACCTTC. Protein: CAISANLNYGYTF.

In this sample, this clonotype is medium-sized. The gene calls are TRBV27 and TRBJ1-1; D is unclear. Germline V gene lookup returns CDR1 MNHEY and CDR2 SMNVEV (reference sequence). The CDR3 consists of 14 residues. V lost 0 bases and J 5 bases, leaving 10 bases between the germline ends. CDR3 nucleotide sequence: TGTGCCAGCAGTTTATCGGATGGTGGAACTGAAGCTTTCTTT. This encodes CASSLSDGGTEAFF.

This clonotype occurred a few times. The chain carries TRBV4-1 and TRBJ1-1; 8 bases are shared with TRBD1. CDR1 and CDR2 from the germline V gene are MGHRA and YSYEKL. The CDR3 is 14 amino acids. Losses at the gene ends were 4 bases for V and 4 bases for J; bases not matched to a gene: 5. The CDR3 region has the DNA TGCGCCAGCAGCCTGGGACAGGATCGCACTGAAGCTTTCTTT. Protein: CASSLGQDRTEAFF.

Many counts were recorded for this clonotype. The J gene is TRBJ1-5, the V gene TRBV6-2 or TRBV6-3; D not certain. The germline gives CDR1 MNHEY, CDR2 SVGEGT. CDR3 size: 13 residues. Trimming took 2 bases from V and 5 from J, leaving 7 bases between them. The CDR3 DNA reads as TGTGCCAGCAGTTACAGGAGAGATCAGCCCCAGCATTTT. Translation: CASSYRRDQPQHF.

This chain connects TRBV5-4 to TRBJ1-1; 8 bases align to TRBD1. Trimming cost V 2 bases and J 6 bases; bases outside gene matches: 3. This CDR3 has 13 amino acids. Germline V gene lookup returns CDR1 SGHNT and CDR2 YYREEE (reference sequence). In DNA form, the CDR3 reads TGTGCCAGCAGCTTATCACAGGGGGCTGAAGCTTTCTTT. Translating it yields CASSLSQGAEAFF. Together with reference TRBV5-4 and TRBJ1-1, the CDR3 gives the full variable domain: ETGVTQSPTHLIKTRGQQVTLRCSSQSGHNTVSWYQQALGQGPQFIFQYYREEENGRGNFPPRFSGLQFPNYSSELNVNALELDDSALYLCASSLSQGAEAFFGQGTRLTVV.

This clonotype has a single count. This chain uses TRBV19 with TRBJ1-2; D possibly corresponds to TRBD1 (6 bases). This CDR3 is built from 15 residues. Germline assignment: CDR1 LNHDA and CDR2 SQIVND (reference sequence). V shed 5 bases and J shed 2 bases, with 15 bases lying between them. The CDR3 sequence: CASSVTGTRNYGYTF. The CDR3 region has the DNA TGTGCCAGTAGTGTAACCGGGACAAGAAACTATGGCTACACCTTC.

There are many counts of this clonotype. This chain uses TRBV19 with TRBJ1-6, with 8 bases identical to TRBD1. CDR1 and CDR2 (germline): LNHDA, SQIVND (reference sequence). V dropped 3 bases and J dropped 10; count of bases not matched to a gene: 8. The CDR3 has 15 residues. In nucleotides, the CDR3 is TGTGCCAGTAGTATTACAGGGGGTATGGGATCACCCCTCCACTTT. This encodes CASSITGGMGSPLHF.

This clonotype was counted at least ten times. This chain uses TRBV5-4 with TRBJ1-4; D is possibly TRBD1 (6 bases). From germline, CDR1 is SGHNT and CDR2 YYREEE (reference sequence). The length of the CDR3 is 13 residues. V was trimmed by 4 bases and J by 8 bases, leaving 12 bases between them. Here the CDR3 DNA reads TGTGCCAGCAGCCGCTACAGGGAGGAAAAACTGTTTTTT. Residues: CASSRYREEKLFF.

This clonotype was seen at least ten times. The V and J genes are TRBV5-6 and TRBJ2-7; D remains unclear. CDR1 and CDR2 from the germline V gene are SGHDT and YYEEEE. Trimming left V 4 bases short and J 1 base short, with 12 bases between. This CDR3 is 14 amino acids long. CDR3 coding DNA: TGTGCCAGCAGCAAGGTGCACCGGTCCTACGAGCAGTACTTC. Encoded protein: CASSKVHRSYEQYF.

Within the sample, this clonotype is medium-sized. CDR3 bases: TGTGCCACCACGGAGAGGGGGGGCTATGGCTACACCTTC. Amino acids: CATTERGGYGYTF. The chain employs TRBV6-1 and TRBJ1-2; maybe TRBD1 (6 bases). The germline V gene has CDR1 MNHNS and CDR2 SASEGT. The CDR3 has 13 residues. The germline V and J ends were trimmed by 10 bases and 4 bases, with 16 bases remaining between them.

This clonotype has just a few counts. The rearrangement links TRBV12-3 or TRBV12-4 to TRBJ1-1; the D gene is possibly TRBD1 (5 bases). The CDR3 extends over 13 amino acids. V lost 5 bases to trimming and J lost 3 bases, with 10 bases between them. The CDR3 region is CASSSGGDTEAFF. In DNA form, the CDR3 reads TGTGCCAGCAGTAGCGGGGGGGACACTGAAGCTTTCTTT.

This clonotype is categorized as medium-sized. The CDR3 nucleotides read TGTGCCAGCAGTTTCGGACAGGGGTACTATGGCTACACCTTC. Residues: CASSFGQGYYGYTF. The chain combines TRBV27 with TRBJ1-2, with 9 positions matching TRBD1. The CDR3 has 14 amino acids. The ends lost 3 bases at V and 3 bases at J; junction bases unmatched: 2. Germline lookup yields CDR1 MNHEY and CDR2 SMNVEV (reference sequence).